This T cell receptor (beta chain) appears in the sequencing data of a study of T cells in Graves' hyperthyroidism and ophthalmopathy. The study's findings and limits: Model predictions of ophthalmopathy came a median approximately 6.2 months before onset.

There were TCR beta CDR3 regions amplified from RNA transcripts. A first-round RT-PCR of the TCR CDR3 used the HTBI primer set. A single record per CDR3 protein comes from TCRdb applying MiXCR to the multiplex PCR reads. The table lists about 640,000 distinct CDR3 sequences, under 25% of them singletons. The V and J ends lost 3 bases and 5 bases respectively, with 19 bases between them. The CDR3 runs to 16 residues. From germline, CDR1 is DFQATT and CDR2 SNEGSKA (reference sequence). Concerning this clonotype itself: Its specificity is not known.

Uncontrolled infection, other autoimmune disease, pregnancy or lactation led to exclusion. This receptor was identified in a man aged 25-40 years with Graves' ophthalmopathy. The V gene is TRBV20-1, the J gene TRBJ1-4; perhaps TRBD1 as D (5 bases). Sequencing was carried out using blood. CDR3 nucleotides: TGCAGTGCTAGGGCGACGGGGGGACGGGGGAATGAAAAACTGTTTTTT. It translates to CSARATGGRGNEKLFF.